Listed below are T cell receptor beta chains from one sample, sequenced in a study of blood T cell repertoires in COVID-19. This table comes from immunoSEQ multiplex PCR, and its TCRdb copy is limited to in-frame clones, with some not included. Counted here are about 440,000 clones, about 91% occurring once; the ten biggest clones make up approximately 12%. Input material: peripheral blood. The receptors originated from a woman aged 50 to 65 with COVID-19, enrolled during active disease. The CDR3 runs from the conserved cysteine through the conserved F or W. A D gene is named only where the DNA matches it firmly.

TRBJ1-2 | TRBV30 | 16 | NA | CAWRITGTPSNYGYTF | TGTGCCTGGAGAATAACCGGGACACCCTCTAACTATGGCTACACCTTC
TRBJ1-5 | TRBV11-2 | 14 | NA | CASSLGGGDQPQHF | TGTGCCAGCAGCTTAGGTGGGGGGGACCAGCCCCAGCATTTT
TRBJ2-6 | TRBV5-4 | 14 | NA | CASSRQSGANVLTF | TGTGCCAGCAGTCGACAGTCTGGGGCCAACGTCCTGACTTTC
TRBJ2-1 | TRBV5-4 | 15 | NA | CASSPGAESYNEQFF | TGTGCCAGCAGCCCAGGAGCGGAGTCCTACAATGAGCAGTTCTTC
TRBJ2-5 | TRBV10-2 | 14 | NA | CASSDLGGRETQYF | TGCGCCAGCAGTGACCTGGGGGGTCGAGAGACCCAGTACTTC
TRBJ2-1 | TRBV6-6 | 14 | NA | CASSDGSSYNEQFF | TGTGCCAGCAGCGACGGGAGCTCCTACAATGAGCAGTTCTTC
TRBJ1-5 | TRBV27 | 14 | NA | CASAPSGVSQPQHF | TGTGCCAGCGCCCCCTCAGGGGTCTCTCAGCCCCAGCATTTT
TRBJ1-2 | TRBV11-2 | 15 | NA | CASSPVLGIKDGYTF | TGTGCCAGCAGCCCGGTATTGGGCATTAAGGATGGCTACACCTTC
TRBJ1-3 | TRBV10-1 | 13 | NA | CASIGGSGNTIYF | TGCGCCAGCATTGGGGGCTCCGGAAACACCATATATTTT
TRBJ1-1 | TRBV5-1 | 16 | NA | CASSRYASEGSTEAFF | TGCGCCAGCAGCCGTTACGCCTCCGAGGGCAGCACTGAAGCTTTCTTT